The rows below give T cell receptor beta chains drawn from one sample of a study of OX40 agonist ivuxolimab in advanced cancers. Some clones are missing from TCRdb's copy, which holds only in-frame ones; the method was immunoSEQ multiplex PCR. The data contain approximately 57,000 clones, around 80% of them singletons. The sample here was CD4+ or CD8+ T cells sorted from blood, taken in a trial of the OX40 agonist ivuxolimab. These receptors all stem from an adult with an advanced solid tumor such as melanoma, head and neck, liver or kidney cancer. Each CDR3 is given with its conserved first and last residue. The order of the fields is J gene, clone size, D gene, V gene, CDR3 protein, CDR3 DNA. A D gene is named only where the DNA matches it firmly. Some rows mark clone size as missing; the rest say once, few, many or name a class of expanded clone.

J gene: TRBJ2-1; clone size: NA; D gene: NA; V gene: TRBV30; CDR3 protein: CAWSAADEQFF; CDR3 DNA: TGTGCCTGGAGTGCAGCTGATGAGCAGTTCTTC
J gene: TRBJ1-1; clone size: once; D gene: NA; V gene: TRBV6-1; CDR3 protein: CASSEHGGNTEAFF; CDR3 DNA: TGTGCCAGCAGTGAGCACGGGGGAAACACTGAAGCTTTCTTT
J gene: TRBJ1-5; clone size: NA; D gene: NA; V gene: TRBV18; CDR3 protein: CASSPGLNEQPQHF; CDR3 DNA: TGTGCCAGCTCACCAGGTCTTAACGAACAGCCCCAGCATTTT
J gene: TRBJ2-1; clone size: NA; D gene: TRBD2; V gene: TRBV10-1; CDR3 protein: CARSSGGNNEQFF; CDR3 DNA: TGCGCCAGATCTAGCGGGGGGAACAATGAGCAGTTCTTC
J gene: TRBJ1-1; clone size: NA; D gene: TRBD1; V gene: TRBV25-1; CDR3 protein: CASRKTGGSSTEAFF; CDR3 DNA: TGTGCCAGCAGGAAGACAGGGGGCAGTTCCACTGAAGCTTTCTTT
J gene: TRBJ2-2; clone size: NA; D gene: TRBD1; V gene: TRBV6-1; CDR3 protein: CASSERDRGYTGELFF; CDR3 DNA: TGTGCCAGCAGTGAACGGGACAGGGGATACACCGGGGAGCTGTTTTTT
J gene: TRBJ2-5; clone size: NA; D gene: NA; V gene: TRBV7-9; CDR3 protein: CASSLAGTIKTQYF; CDR3 DNA: TGTGCCAGCAGCTTAGCTGGCACGATAAAGACCCAGTACTTC
J gene: TRBJ2-4; clone size: NA; D gene: NA; V gene: TRBV28; CDR3 protein: CASSLRRGLAKNIQYF; CDR3 DNA: TGTGCCAGCAGTTTACGGCGCGGTCTAGCCAAAAACATTCAGTACTTC
J gene: TRBJ2-3; clone size: NA; D gene: TRBD1; V gene: TRBV11-2; CDR3 protein: CASSFDRGSDTQYF; CDR3 DNA: TGTGCCAGCAGCTTCGACAGGGGGTCGGATACGCAGTATTTT
J gene: TRBJ1-6; clone size: NA; D gene: NA; V gene: TRBV5-6; CDR3 protein: CASSLEGYSPLHF; CDR3 DNA: TGTGCCAGCAGCTTGGAGGGCTATTCACCCCTCCACTTT
J gene: TRBJ1-2; clone size: once; D gene: NA; V gene: TRBV7-8; CDR3 protein: CASSRDGGGYGYTF; CDR3 DNA: TGTGCCAGCAGCAGGGATGGGGGTGGCTATGGCTACACCTTC
J gene: TRBJ1-3; clone size: once; D gene: NA; V gene: TRBV15; CDR3 protein: CATSRDTRGGNTIYF; CDR3 DNA: TGTGCCACCAGCAGAGATACCAGGGGTGGAAACACCATATATTTT
J gene: TRBJ1-1; clone size: NA; D gene: NA; V gene: TRBV7-8; CDR3 protein: CASTAGRNTEAFF; CDR3 DNA: TGTGCCAGCACAGCAGGCAGGAACACTGAAGCTTTCTTT
J gene: TRBJ1-1; clone size: NA; D gene: NA; V gene: TRBV6-5; CDR3 protein: CASSYMKNTEAFF; CDR3 DNA: TGTGCCAGCAGTTACATGAAGAACACTGAAGCTTTCTTT
J gene: TRBJ2-5; clone size: NA; D gene: TRBD2; V gene: TRBV5-4; CDR3 protein: CASSLGLAGAETQYF; CDR3 DNA: TGTGCCAGCAGCTTGGGCCTAGCGGGAGCAGAGACCCAGTACTTC
J gene: TRBJ1-2; clone size: NA; D gene: TRBD1; V gene: TRBV6-6; CDR3 protein: CASSPGQGSYGYTF; CDR3 DNA: TGTGCCAGCAGTCCCGGACAGGGCTCCTATGGCTACACCTTC
J gene: TRBJ2-2; clone size: NA; D gene: NA; V gene: TRBV11-3; CDR3 protein: CASSLTWQGGGELFF; CDR3 DNA: TGTGCCAGCAGCTTAACCTGGCAGGGAGGCGGGGAGCTGTTTTTT
J gene: TRBJ2-1; clone size: NA; D gene: NA; V gene: TRBV10-3; CDR3 protein: CAISSDINEQFF; CDR3 DNA: TGTGCCATCTCCTCGGACATAAATGAGCAGTTCTTC
J gene: TRBJ2-4; clone size: NA; D gene: NA; V gene: TRBV30; CDR3 protein: CAWSVLGESIQYF; CDR3 DNA: TGTGCCTGGAGTGTACTTGGGGAAAGCATTCAGTACTTC
J gene: TRBJ2-7; clone size: NA; D gene: NA; V gene: TRBV9; CDR3 protein: CASSESSGHSYEQYF; CDR3 DNA: TGTGCCAGCAGCGAGTCAAGCGGGCACTCCTACGAGCAGTACTTC
J gene: TRBJ2-1; clone size: NA; D gene: TRBD2; V gene: TRBV6-1; CDR3 protein: CASSEAAGRREYFKNEQFF; CDR3 DNA: TGTGCCAGCAGTGAAGCCGCCGGTAGGCGGGAGTACTTTAAGAATGAGCAGTTCTTC
J gene: TRBJ1-2; clone size: NA; D gene: TRBD1; V gene: TRBV27; CDR3 protein: CASSPRQGGNYGYTF; CDR3 DNA: TGTGCCAGCAGTCCCCGACAGGGAGGGAACTATGGCTACACCTTC
J gene: TRBJ1-5; clone size: once; D gene: NA; V gene: TRBV19; CDR3 protein: CASSVRGWPALEQPQHF; CDR3 DNA: TGTGCCAGTAGTGTACGGGGTTGGCCGGCGCTGGAGCAGCCCCAGCATTTT
J gene: TRBJ2-7; clone size: NA; D gene: TRBD2; V gene: TRBV19; CDR3 protein: CASSPSTSGAGEQYF; CDR3 DNA: TGTGCCAGTAGTCCCTCGACTAGCGGAGCTGGGGAGCAGTACTTC
J gene: TRBJ2-2; clone size: NA; D gene: NA; V gene: TRBV29-1; CDR3 protein: CSVRGFRTGELFF; CDR3 DNA: TGCAGCGTTCGAGGGTTTCGCACCGGGGAGCTGTTTTTT
J gene: TRBJ2-5; clone size: once; D gene: NA; V gene: TRBV9; CDR3 protein: CASSVDETQYF; CDR3 DNA: TGTGCCAGCAGCGTAGATGAGACCCAGTACTTC
J gene: TRBJ1-2; clone size: NA; D gene: NA; V gene: TRBV28; CDR3 protein: CASSSGTLYGYTF; CDR3 DNA: TGTGCCAGCAGCTCCGGGACACTATATGGCTACACCTTC
J gene: TRBJ1-2; clone size: NA; D gene: TRBD1; V gene: TRBV18; CDR3 protein: CASSPRQGNNYGYTF; CDR3 DNA: TGTGCCAGCTCACCCCGACAGGGGAACAACTATGGCTACACCTTC
J gene: TRBJ1-4; clone size: NA; D gene: TRBD1; V gene: TRBV28; CDR3 protein: CASTPGGIRVEKLFF; CDR3 DNA: TGTGCCAGCACCCCAGGGGGGATTAGGGTTGAAAAACTGTTTTTT
J gene: TRBJ2-6; clone size: NA; D gene: TRBD1; V gene: TRBV28; CDR3 protein: CASSPTGSGANVLTF; CDR3 DNA: TGTGCCAGCAGCCCGACAGGGTCTGGGGCCAACGTCCTGACTTTC
J gene: TRBJ2-3; clone size: NA; D gene: TRBD2; V gene: TRBV2; CDR3 protein: CASRLAFKDTQYF; CDR3 DNA: TGTGCCAGCAGACTAGCGTTCAAGGATACGCAGTATTTT
J gene: TRBJ1-3; clone size: few; D gene: NA; V gene: TRBV5-1; CDR3 protein: CASSLATGSSGNTIYF; CDR3 DNA: TGCGCCAGCAGCTTGGCCACAGGGAGCTCTGGAAACACCATATATTTT
J gene: TRBJ2-3; clone size: NA; D gene: TRBD2; V gene: TRBV6-6; CDR3 protein: CASSRLAGSTDTQYF; CDR3 DNA: TGTGCCAGCAGCAGACTAGCGGGGTCCACAGATACGCAGTATTTT
J gene: TRBJ2-1; clone size: NA; D gene: TRBD2; V gene: TRBV10-2; CDR3 protein: CASSDALGLAGGQGSYNEQFF; CDR3 DNA: TGCGCCAGCAGTGATGCTCTTGGGCTAGCGGGAGGGCAGGGCTCCTACAATGAGCAGTTCTTC
J gene: TRBJ2-1; clone size: NA; D gene: TRBD2; V gene: TRBV5-1; CDR3 protein: CASRATPGLSDEQFF; CDR3 DNA: TGCGCCAGCCGTGCTACACCGGGACTATCGGATGAGCAGTTCTTC
J gene: TRBJ2-1; clone size: NA; D gene: TRBD2; V gene: TRBV5-4; CDR3 protein: CATKNSGGSYNEQFF; CDR3 DNA: TGTGCCACCAAGAACTCGGGGGGGTCCTACAATGAGCAGTTCTTC
J gene: TRBJ2-1; clone size: NA; D gene: NA; V gene: TRBV11-3; CDR3 protein: CASSLAGNDYNEQFF; CDR3 DNA: TGTGCCAGCAGCTTAGCCGGGAACGACTACAATGAGCAGTTCTTC
J gene: TRBJ2-7; clone size: few; D gene: NA; V gene: TRBV6-5; CDR3 protein: CASSYVSTGAHEQYF; CDR3 DNA: TGTGCCAGCAGTTACGTTTCAACGGGAGCCCACGAGCAGTACTTC
J gene: TRBJ1-5; clone size: NA; D gene: NA; V gene: TRBV18; CDR3 protein: CASSPGRNREQPQHF; CDR3 DNA: TGTGCCAGCTCCCCTGGGAGGAACAGGGAGCAGCCCCAGCATTTT
J gene: TRBJ2-3; clone size: NA; D gene: TRBD1; V gene: TRBV6-1; CDR3 protein: CASSGQRGQGRSDTQYF; CDR3 DNA: TGTGCCAGCAGTGGGCAAAGGGGACAGGGACGGTCAGATACGCAGTATTTT